The next 16 T cell receptor beta chains were all read from a single sample in a study of T cell responses to AZD1222 COVID-19 vaccine. Libraries were prepared by immunoSEQ multiplex PCR; TCRdb keeps only in-frame clonotypes and omits some of them. The table has under 110,000 clones, about nine tenths seen once. This material consisted of peripheral blood, taken on day 0 of AZD1222 vaccination. These receptors originate from an adult in good health.

This rearrangement joins TRBV11-2 to TRBJ2-2, with D unresolved. Deletions cut 5 bases from V and 4 bases from J, with 14 bases between. The germline V gene has CDR1 SGHAT and CDR2 FQNNGV. This CDR3 spans 15 amino acids. The chain's CDR3 is CASSPPQRATGELFF. CDR3 nucleotide sequence: TGTGCCAGCAGCCCTCCCCAAAGGGCCACCGGGGAGCTGTTTTTT.

This chain uses TRBV15 with TRBJ2-3; 10 nucleotides align to TRBD2. The CDR3 has 15 amino acids. The germline V gene encodes CDR1 LNHNV and CDR2 YYDKDF (reference sequence). The V and J ends lost 1 base and 6 bases, in that order; junction bases with no gene match: 4. CDR3 bases: TGTGCCACCAGCAGAGGGGGTAGCGGGGGGGATACGCAGTATTTT. This translates into CATSRGGSGGDTQYF.

The chain uses TRBV27 and TRBJ2-3; D is uncertain. The CDR3 runs to 13 residues. Trimming took 3 bases from V and 5 from J, leaving 9 bases between them. From germline, CDR1 is MNHEY and CDR2 SMNVEV (reference sequence). In nucleotides, the CDR3 is TGTGCCAGCAGTTTTTTGAGTGGAGATACGCAGTATTTT. It is translated as CASSFLSGDTQYF.

This sequence joins TRBV28 and TRBJ1-6; the D is unclear. V was cut by 2 bases and J by 9 bases, with 23 bases left in between. CDR1 and CDR2 from the germline V gene are MDHEN and SYDVKM. The length of the CDR3 is 18 residues. CDR3 nucleotide sequence: TGTGCCAGCAGTTTAAAAAACCGGGATCGGACCTTCCCTTCACCCCTCCACTTT. This sequence encodes CASSLKNRDRTFPSPLHF.

The rearrangement joins TRBV10-1 to TRBJ1-3, with a tentative D call TRBD1 (6 bases). The V and J ends lost 11 bases and 2 bases respectively, with 10 bases between them. Germline V gene lookup returns CDR1 WNHNN and CDR2 SYGVQD (reference sequence). The CDR3 is 12 residues long. DNA for the CDR3: TGCGCCGAGGGGGATCCTGGAAACACCATATATTTT. Translating it yields CAEGDPGNTIYF.

This clone is a singleton in its sample. This chain links TRBV11-1 with TRBJ1-6; 10 positions agree with TRBD1. The germline CDR1 and CDR2 sequences are SGHAT and FQDESV (reference sequence). The CDR3 is made up of 15 amino acids. V was pared by 5 bases and J by 7 bases, with 5 bases of the junction left unmatched. This CDR3 reads CASSRTGGGNSPLHF. The CDR3 DNA reads TGTGCCAGCAGCAGGACAGGGGGTGGGAATTCACCCCTCCACTTT. The complete variable domain, with remaining parts taken from reference TRBV11-1 and TRBJ1-6, reads EAEVAQSPRYKITEKSQAVAFWCDPISGHATLYWYRQILGQGPELLVQFQDESVVDDSQLPKDRFSAERLKGVDSTLKIQPAELGDSAMYLCASSRTGGGNSPLHFGNGTRLTVT.

The rearrangement joins TRBV12-3 or TRBV12-4 to TRBJ1-1; 7 nucleotides match TRBD1. Germline trimming cut 6 bases from V and 5 bases from J; bases unmatched to any gene: 6. The CDR3 is 13 amino acids. In DNA, the CDR3 is TGTGCCAGCAGCCGGACAGGCGGAACTGAAGCTTTCTTT. Translated, it gives CASSRTGGTEAFF.

V is TRBV28 and J is TRBJ1-1; weak D call: TRBD1 (6 bases). The germline CDR1 and CDR2 sequences are MDHEN and SYDVKM. V shed 2 bases and J shed 5 bases, with 15 bases lying between them. The CDR3 has 15 residues. The CDR3 DNA follows: TGTGCCAGCAGTTTAGTCGGGGGGCAGGGTACTGAAGCTTTCTTT. Residues: CASSLVGGQGTEAFF. Together with reference TRBV28 and TRBJ1-1, the CDR3 gives the full variable domain: DVKVTQSSRYLVKRTGEKVFLECVQDMDHENMFWYRQDPGLGLRLIYFSYDVKMKEKGDIPEGYSVSREKKERFSLILESASTNQTSMYLCASSLVGGQGTEAFFGQGTRLTVV.

The chain has TRBV28 and TRBJ2-1; TRBD1 matches 8 bases. The CDR3 extends over 17 amino acids. In germline, CDR1 is MDHEN, CDR2 SYDVKM. V lost 2 bases and J lost 3; bases outside the gene matches: 9. The CDR3 nucleotides read TGTGCCAGCAGTTTAAGTTCCCGGGACAGGCACTACAATGAGCAGTTCTTC. Its protein product is CASSLSSRDRHYNEQFF.

This sequence joins TRBV5-4 and TRBJ2-7; D is perhaps TRBD2 (7 bases). The germline V and J ends were trimmed by 2 bases and 2 bases, with 11 bases remaining between them. The CDR3 is 14 residues long. CDR1 and CDR2 (germline): SGHNT, YYREEE (reference sequence). CDR3 bases: TGTGCCAGCAGCTTTCGGGGGGCACCCTACGAGCAGTACTTC. Amino acids: CASSFRGAPYEQYF.

The V gene is TRBV9, the J gene TRBJ2-1; possible D gene TRBD1, 6 bases. Germline CDR1 SGDLS, CDR2 YYNGEE. V dropped 5 bases and J dropped 10 bases, with 16 bases sitting between them. This CDR3 comprises 13 residues. DNA of the CDR3: TGTGCCAGCAGTCGCGACACAGGGTACGAGCAGTTCTTC. It encodes CASSRDTGYEQFF.

This sequence joins TRBV7-2 and TRBJ1-6; D remains unclear. The CDR3 has 15 amino acids. With 5 bases removed from V and 10 bases from J, the gap between germline ends came to 18 bases. Per germline, CDR1 SGHTA and CDR2 FQGNSA. CDR3 DNA: TGTGCCAGCAGCAGGCCCTCGGGGATCGACTCACCCCTCCACTTT. Its protein is CASSRPSGIDSPLHF.

The rearrangement joins TRBV27 to TRBJ2-7; 8 positions match TRBD1. Germline V gene lookup returns CDR1 MNHEY and CDR2 SMNVEV (reference sequence). CDR3 size: 14 residues. With V trimmed by 3 bases and J by 5 bases, 6 bases remained unmatched. The CDR3 reads CASSFTTGADEQYF. CDR3 nucleotide sequence: TGTGCCAGCAGTTTCACGACAGGGGCGGACGAGCAGTACTTC.

This rearrangement joins TRBV30 to TRBJ1-1, with D perhaps matching TRBD1 (5 bases). Trimming removed 4 bases from V and 4 bases from J, with 10 bases in between. Germline V lookup: CDR1 GTSNPN, CDR2 SVGIG (reference sequence). The CDR3 covers 12 residues. The CDR3 DNA sequence: TGTGCCTGGACAGGGTCCCCCACTGAAGCTTTCTTT. It encodes CAWTGSPTEAFF.

The rearrangement joins TRBV9 to TRBJ2-3; D is unclear. V lost 0 bases and J 3 bases, leaving 8 bases between the germline ends. The CDR3 is made up of 14 amino acids. CDR1 is SGDLS and CDR2 is YYNGEE in the germline V gene. The CDR3 nucleotides are TGTGCCAGCAGCGTAGCCCGGATTACAGATACGCAGTATTTT. Translated: CASSVARITDTQYF.

The V and J genes are TRBV5-4 and TRBJ1-2; weak D call: TRBD1 (6 bases). Germline assignment: CDR1 SGHNT and CDR2 YYREEE (reference sequence). This CDR3 has 14 residues. The V and J ends lost 0 bases and 7 bases respectively, with 13 bases between them. CDR3 sequence: CASSLGGGQAGYTF. The CDR3 nucleotides read TGTGCCAGCAGCTTGGGCGGGGGGCAGGCTGGCTACACCTTC. Supplemented by reference TRBV5-4 and TRBJ1-2, the full variable domain reads ETGVTQSPTHLIKTRGQQVTLRCSSQSGHNTVSWYQQALGQGPQFIFQYYREEENGRGNFPPRFSGLQFPNYSSELNVNALELDDSALYLCASSLGGGQAGYTFGSGTRLTVV.